This T cell receptor (beta chain) was recovered during a study of PD-L1 blockade in urothelial cancer. Turning to the study itself: Men with urothelial cancer arising in the bladder made up about 90% of the roughly 29 patients. General study findings and limits: Clones that were tumor-associated expanded more in the blood of durable-benefit patients at 3 weeks.

Time point in this sample: peripheral blood 6 weeks after treatment start. In each PCR, synthetic TCR analog templates were spiked in. This table comes from immunoSEQ multiplex PCR, and its TCRdb copy is limited to in-frame clones, with some not included. The top ten hold approximately 8.2% of the sample, which has tens of thousands of clones, roughly 80% seen once. Notes on this clone: The antigen remains unidentified.

The ends were cut back, 4 bases at V and 0 bases at J, with 7 bases in the middle. CDR1 is SQVTM, CDR2 ANQGSEA, per germline. This CDR3 contains 13 residues. This TCR was sampled from a man between 65 and 79 years old with urothelial cancer. The sequences come from PBMCs, collected around atezolizumab (anti-PD-L1) treatment. This chain joins TRBV29-1 and TRBJ2-1; D gene uncertain. The CDR3 protein is CSVGRSSYNEQFF. The CDR3 bases are TGCAGCGTTGGCAGAAGCTCCTACAATGAGCAGTTCTTC.